This is a list of T cell receptor beta chains from one sample in a study of T cell responses to AZD1222 COVID-19 vaccine. Here immunoSEQ multiplex PCR was the method, and the copy in TCRdb shows in-frame clones only, minus some. The top ten clones hold more than 3.5% of a sample with about 130,000 clones, about 85% of them seen once. The sequencing used peripheral blood, collected on day 0 of AZD1222 vaccination. These receptors were obtained from an adult in good health. Both conserved end residues are part of each CDR3. The order of the fields is clone size, V gene, J gene, D gene, CDR3 DNA, CDR3 protein. A D gene is named only where the DNA matches it firmly. Only part of the rows carry a size: once, few, many, or a class if the clone is expanded.

once	TRBV19	TRBJ2-3	TRBD2	TGTGCCAGTAGTACGGGGACTAGCGGGAGTGGCACAGATACGCAGTATTTT	CASSTGTSGSGTDTQYF
NA	TRBV24-1	TRBJ1-1	NA	TGTGCCACCAGTGACCCACAGGGACATGGGACTGAAGCTTTCTTT	CATSDPQGHGTEAFF
NA	TRBV18	TRBJ2-7	NA	TGTGCCAGCTCACCACAGGTCGGCTCCTACGAGCAGTACTTC	CASSPQVGSYEQYF
NA	TRBV13	TRBJ2-5	NA	TGTGCCAGCAACTCGGCCTCGGACCGCCCCCAAGAGACCCAGTACTTC	CASNSASDRPQETQYF
NA	TRBV4-1	TRBJ2-1	TRBD2	TGCGCCAGCAGCCAAGAACTAGCGGGCAATGAGCAGTTCTTC	CASSQELAGNEQFF
NA	TRBV6-1	TRBJ2-5	TRBD2	TGTGCCAGCAGTGAATGGGAGGGAGAAGAGACCCAGTACTTC	CASSEWEGEETQYF
NA	TRBV6-2/TRBV6-3	TRBJ2-5	TRBD2	TGTGCCAGCAGTCAACTAGCGGGGCCCCAAGAGACCCAGTACTTC	CASSQLAGPQETQYF
NA	TRBV7-2	TRBJ2-7	TRBD1	TGTGCCAGCAGCGCGGACAGGGGAGGGCGGGAGCAGTACTTC	CASSADRGGREQYF
NA	TRBV10-3	TRBJ2-3	TRBD2	TGTGCCATCAGATTAGCGGGGGCGGGCACAGATACGCAGTATTTT	CAIRLAGAGTDTQYF
NA	TRBV19	TRBJ2-1	TRBD2	TGTGCCAGTAGACTCAGGGGACAGAGACTAGCGGGGGGGTACTACAATGAGCAGTTCTTC	CASRLRGQRLAGGYYNEQFF
NA	TRBV7-3	TRBJ2-3	NA	TGTGCCAGCAGCTTAAGGTCTTCAGATACGCAGTATTTT	CASSLRSSDTQYF
medium-sized	TRBV6-4	TRBJ2-1	TRBD2	TGTGCCAGCAGTGCCCGGGAGGGGTCCTACAATGAGCAGTTCTTC	CASSAREGSYNEQFF
NA	TRBV19	TRBJ2-7	NA	TGTGCCAGTAGTGTTGGAGCCTCTACCTACGAGCAGTACTTC	CASSVGASTYEQYF
NA	TRBV19	TRBJ1-5	NA	TGTGCCAGTAGTATAGATCTATACGGCGCCCTAGTTTCCGCCCAGCATTTT	CASSIDLYGALVSAQHF
NA	TRBV11-3	TRBJ1-1	NA	TGTGCCAGCAGCCACCCTGGACGAATGAACACTGAAGCTTTCTTT	CASSHPGRMNTEAFF
NA	TRBV2	TRBJ1-5	TRBD1	TGTGCCAGCAGCGGCCAGGGGGCATGGAATCAGCCCCAGCATTTT	CASSGQGAWNQPQHF
NA	TRBV27	TRBJ1-4	NA	TGTGCCAGCAGTTCACGCCGATTGGGTGATGAAAAACTGTTTTTT	CASSSRRLGDEKLFF
NA	TRBV11-3	TRBJ1-1	TRBD1	TGTGCCAGCAGCTATGGTGCCTGGGACAGGAACACTGAAGCTTTCTTT	CASSYGAWDRNTEAFF
once	TRBV4-1	TRBJ1-4	TRBD1	TGCGCCAGCAGCCATCTAGGACAGGGTCTTGAAAAACTGTTTTTT	CASSHLGQGLEKLFF
NA	TRBV6-2/TRBV6-3	TRBJ1-1	TRBD1	TGTGCCAGCAGTCAACAGGGGGGGAACACTGAAGCTTTCTTT	CASSQQGGNTEAFF
NA	TRBV29-1	TRBJ1-1	TRBD1	TGCAGCGTTGAACCCGGACAGGGAGCTTTCTTT	CSVEPGQGAFF
NA	TRBV5-5	TRBJ2-3	NA	TGTGCCAGCAGCTTGCGCTGGGGGCAGGGTCAAACAGATACGCAGTATTTT	CASSLRWGQGQTDTQYF
NA	TRBV4-3	TRBJ2-7	TRBD1	TGCGCCAGCAGCCAGGGGACAGGAAGTGGCGAGCAGTACTTC	CASSQGTGSGEQYF
NA	TRBV28	TRBJ1-5	NA	TGTGCCAGCAGTCCCCGAAGGGGGAATCAGCCCCAGCATTTT	CASSPRRGNQPQHF
NA	TRBV7-9	TRBJ1-1	NA	TGTGCCAGCAGGGGACCGTCGGCAGCCAGCGACACTGAAGCTTTCTTT	CASRGPSAASDTEAFF
NA	TRBV9	TRBJ2-7	NA	TGTGCCAGCAGCGTAGCAGATAACGAGCAGTACTTC	CASSVADNEQYF
NA	TRBV19	TRBJ1-1	NA	TGTGCCAGTAGTATAGTTAGGGGTAACACTGAAGCTTTCTTT	CASSIVRGNTEAFF
NA	TRBV6-2/TRBV6-3	TRBJ1-2	NA	TGTGCCAGCAGCAGGCCGGGACGCCAAGCGTCTGGCTACACCTTC	CASSRPGRQASGYTF
NA	TRBV3-1/TRBV3-2	TRBJ2-1	TRBD2	TGTGCCAGCAGCCAAGATAGACTAGCGGGAGGGGATGAGCAGTTCTTC	CASSQDRLAGGDEQFF
NA	TRBV4-1	TRBJ1-2	NA	TGCGCCAGCAGCCAAGTCGAGGCAGATCAGGGGGGCTACACCTTC	CASSQVEADQGGYTF
NA	TRBV10-1	TRBJ2-1	TRBD1	TGCGCCAGCAGTGAACAGGGGGGAAACAATGAGCAGTTCTTC	CASSEQGGNNEQFF
NA	TRBV3-1/TRBV3-2	TRBJ2-5	NA	TGTGCCAGCAGCTCCATGGTCCGATTAGGGGAGACCCAGTACTTC	CASSSMVRLGETQYF
few	TRBV28	TRBJ1-3	NA	TGTGCCAGCAGTTTAGAGGGTAGCTCTGGAAACACCATATATTTT	CASSLEGSSGNTIYF
NA	TRBV11-3	TRBJ1-2	NA	TGTGCCAGCAGCTTAGAGGATAACTATGGCTACACCTTC	CASSLEDNYGYTF
NA	TRBV5-1	TRBJ2-1	NA	TGCGCCAGCAGCTTGGCCGGGGTAGCCTCAGATAACAATGAGCAGTTCTTC	CASSLAGVASDNNEQFF
NA	TRBV11-1	TRBJ1-1	NA	TGTGCCAGCAGCTTAGCGTCTAGGGGTTGGACTGAAGCTTTCTTT	CASSLASRGWTEAFF
NA	TRBV6-5	TRBJ1-1	NA	TGTGCCACCCTCTGGCCGAGGGGTGAAGCTTTCTTT	CATLWPRGEAFF
NA	TRBV11-1	TRBJ2-3	NA	TGTGCCAGCAGCTTACCCGCCATTTTAGATACGCAGTATTTT	CASSLPAILDTQYF
NA	TRBV24-1	TRBJ1-2	NA	TGTGCCACCAGTGAATCCGGGCCTCTAGTATACTACACCTTC	CATSESGPLVYYTF
NA	TRBV6-6	TRBJ1-5	NA	TGTGCCAGCAGTTACTCGTTGGAGGGCAATCAGCCCCAGCATTTT	CASSYSLEGNQPQHF
NA	TRBV5-6	TRBJ2-3	TRBD2	TGTGCCAGCAGCTTGGTAGCGGGAGGGCCGGATACGCAGTATTTT	CASSLVAGGPDTQYF
NA	TRBV28	TRBJ2-5	TRBD2	TGTGCCAGCACGCACCTCGGGACTAGCGGGTCCAAGGGGGAGACCCAGTACTTC	CASTHLGTSGSKGETQYF
NA	TRBV10-3	TRBJ2-6	NA	TGTGCCATCAGTGGGGGGGCGACTGGGGCCAACGTCCTGACTTTC	CAISGGATGANVLTF
NA	TRBV11-3	TRBJ1-1	NA	TGTGCCAGCAGCTCGACCCGGGGGGGAGGCACTGAAGCTTTCTTT	CASSSTRGGGTEAFF
NA	TRBV10-3	TRBJ2-7	NA	TGTGCCATCACGGCTACGGGAGCACATGAGCAGTACTTC	CAITATGAHEQYF
NA	TRBV5-1	TRBJ2-3	TRBD2	TGCGCCAGCAGCTTGGTTATTCCCCCGACTAGCGGGACTGGAGATACGCAGTATTTT	CASSLVIPPTSGTGDTQYF
NA	TRBV24-1	TRBJ1-3	NA	TGTGCCACCAGTGATTTAAACGGGGCTGGAAACACCATATATTTT	CATSDLNGAGNTIYF
NA	TRBV29-1	TRBJ2-3	NA	TGCAGCGTCCGGACCCTTAGGGGAGCAGATACGCAGTATTTT	CSVRTLRGADTQYF